A selection of T cell receptor beta chains follows, all from one sample in a study of blood T cell repertoires in COVID-19. Sequenced by immunoSEQ multiplex PCR; TCRdb stores in-frame clones only, minus some. This repertoire shows around 250,000 clones, approximately 90% found once; its top ten account for about 4%. What was sequenced was PBMCs or T cells enriched from blood (not recorded which). The receptors originated from a woman in her 30s who had recovered from COVID-19. Each CDR3 is given with its conserved first and last residue. The order of the fields is J gene, D gene, V gene, CDR3 protein. D genes are given only for firm matches.

>TRBJ2-2|.|TRBV27
CASSPDTNTGELFF
>TRBJ2-7|.|TRBV3-1/TRBV3-2
CASSQAIALGAYEQYF
>TRBJ2-7|.|TRBV5-1
CASSLQGLDEQYF
>TRBJ2-7|.|TRBV28
CASRGNYEQYF
>TRBJ2-1|TRBD1|TRBV28
CASKTDRGIINEQFF
>TRBJ2-1|.|TRBV24-1
CATSDLREGGWNEQFF
>TRBJ2-1|TRBD2|TRBV3-1/TRBV3-2
CASSPRLAGVFDEQFF
>TRBJ2-1|TRBD2|TRBV10-3
CATRPISGTLYNEQFF
>TRBJ1-1|.|TRBV29-1
CSVGTWETEAFF
>TRBJ1-1|.|TRBV12-3/TRBV12-4
CASSLAGVDAFF
>TRBJ1-3|.|TRBV28
CASSILPPGYRSGNTIYF
>TRBJ1-3|.|TRBV25-1
CASSESHSLDTIYF
>TRBJ2-5|.|TRBV24-1
CATSDLRGYQYF
>TRBJ2-3|.|TRBV29-1
CSVEDFWDKSTDTQYF
>TRBJ2-7|TRBD1|TRBV19
CASSMEYRQGSHEQYF
>TRBJ2-1|.|TRBV7-9
CASSLAGSRRWSEQFF
>TRBJ1-2|.|TRBV29-1
CRAGDGGYGYTF
>TRBJ1-5|TRBD1|TRBV9
CASSAGQESNQPQHF
>TRBJ2-7|TRBD1|TRBV27
CASARQGLYYYYEQYF
>TRBJ2-1|.|TRBV5-1
CASSIGGDEQFF
>TRBJ2-1|TRBD2|TRBV7-3
CASSPAGGALNYNEQFF
>TRBJ1-3|.|TRBV7-9
CASSLEQASSGNTIYF
>TRBJ1-1|.|TRBV14
CASSPPWAGATEAFF
>TRBJ2-3|TRBD2|TRBV11-1
CASSLELAGPTDTQYF
>TRBJ2-5|.|TRBV4-2
CASSQPQETQYF
>TRBJ2-3|TRBD1|TRBV5-5
CASSGQGSPDTQYF
>TRBJ2-1|TRBD2|TRBV6-5
CASSSGLAVSEQFF
>TRBJ2-1|TRBD2|TRBV5-1
CASSFETSGRHSYNEQFF
>TRBJ2-7|TRBD1|TRBV14
CASSGRQGFAYEQYF
>TRBJ2-1|.|TRBV18
CASSAELSNEQFF
>TRBJ2-1|TRBD2|TRBV4-3
CASSQAGLAGVNEQFF
>TRBJ1-5|TRBD1|TRBV30
CAWSGTGDHQPQHF
>TRBJ2-3|TRBD2|TRBV27
CASTYRPTSGKSDTQYF